These 25 T cell receptor beta chains share one sample of origin, sequenced in a study of T cell responses to AZD1222 COVID-19 vaccine. Here immunoSEQ multiplex PCR was the method, and the copy in TCRdb shows in-frame clones only, minus some. The data contain around 170,000 clones, about 91% of them singletons. The source material was peripheral blood, sampled 28 days after the second AZD1222 dose. Receptor source: an adult who received the AZD1222 COVID-19 vaccine.

V gene TRBV6-5 combines with J gene TRBJ1-4; D possibly corresponds to TRBD1 (6 bases). The CDR3 extends over 11 amino acids. The germline V gene encodes CDR1 MNHEY and CDR2 SVGAGI. V lost 7 bases and J 7 bases, leaving 7 bases between the germline ends. This chain's CDR3 is CASTRGEKLFF. The CDR3 region has the DNA TGTGCCAGCACCAGGGGTGAAAAACTGTTTTTT.

The chain combines TRBV28 with TRBJ1-2, with D hard to call. Germline lookup yields CDR1 MDHEN and CDR2 SYDVKM. V lost 6 bases and J lost 5, with 16 bases in between. The CDR3 runs 14 residues. The CDR3 DNA reads as TGTGCCAGCAGCACCGCGGTCATCCCTTATGGCTACACCTTC. Translating it yields CASSTAVIPYGYTF.

The rearrangement links TRBV28 to TRBJ1-2; D perhaps matches TRBD1 (5 bases). V was trimmed by 3 bases and J by 5 bases, leaving 22 bases between them. The CDR3 runs 17 residues. Germline CDR1 reads MDHEN; CDR2 reads SYDVKM. The CDR3 loop is CASSLGQSFFIIYGYTF. In nucleotides, the CDR3 is TGTGCCAGCAGTTTGGGGCAGAGTTTTTTTATAATTTATGGCTACACCTTC.

Notes on this clone: At the DNA level, this CDR3 is encoded by other sequences in the same sample as well. The CDR3: CASSPDRDNEQFF. The CDR3 nucleotides read TGTGCCAGCTCACCAGACAGGGACAATGAGCAGTTCTTC. The rearrangement uses TRBV18 and TRBJ2-1, with 7 nucleotides matching TRBD1. Germline loops: CDR1 KGHSH, CDR2 LQKENI. The CDR3 consists of 13 residues. The V segment lost 2 bases and the J segment 5 bases; nucleotides outside the gene matches: 0.

The genes are TRBV7-2 and TRBJ1-2; TRBD1 is a possible D gene (6 bases). In germline, CDR1 is SGHTA, CDR2 FQGNSA. V was trimmed by 2 bases and J by 4 bases, leaving 17 bases between them. This CDR3 comprises 16 residues. CDR3 in amino acids: CASSLSAAGATYGYTF. The CDR3 nucleotides are TGTGCCAGCAGCTTATCGGCGGCAGGGGCTACCTATGGCTACACCTTC.

V and J are TRBV4-3 and TRBJ2-1, with D perhaps TRBD1 or TRBD2 (6 bases each). V lost 0 bases to trimming and J lost 6 bases, with 12 bases between them. The germline V gene encodes CDR1 LGHNA and CDR2 YSLEER. The CDR3 runs 15 residues. CDR3 region: CASSQDRRGGNEQFF. DNA of the CDR3: TGCGCCAGCAGCCAAGATCGCAGGGGAGGCAATGAGCAGTTCTTC.

The rearrangement joins TRBV6-5 to TRBJ2-7; D is unresolved. The CDR3 loop spans 14 amino acids. V was cut by 4 bases and J by 1 base, with 11 bases left in between. Germline CDR1 is MNHEY and CDR2 is SVGAGI. The DNA for the CDR3 is TGTGCCAGCAGTTCTCAGACTGAATCCTACGAGCAGTACTTC. It yields the protein CASSSQTESYEQYF.

CDR3 sequence (DNA): TGTGCCAGCAGCGTGCTCCCGGGACAGACCTACGAGCAGTACTTC. Translating gives CASSVLPGQTYEQYF. V is TRBV5-5 and J is TRBJ2-7, with 7 positions matching TRBD1. The germline CDR1 and CDR2 sequences are SGHKS and YYEKEE (reference sequence). V lost 4 bases to trimming and J lost 2 bases; unmatched junction nucleotides: 9. The CDR3 extends over 15 amino acids.

The chain joins TRBV11-1 to TRBJ2-3; D may be TRBD1 (6 bases). The CDR3 is made up of 16 amino acids. Deletions cut 5 bases from V and 0 bases from J, with 15 bases between. Looked up from germline, CDR1 is SGHAT and CDR2 is FQDESV (reference sequence). CDR3 amino acids: CASSPTRDRSTDTQYF. DNA for the CDR3: TGTGCCAGCAGCCCTACTCGAGACAGGAGCACAGATACGCAGTATTTT.

This chain connects TRBV2 to TRBJ1-2; D is undetermined. V lost 4 bases to trimming and J lost 3 bases, with 6 bases between them. The CDR3 contains 12 residues. The germline gives CDR1 SNHLY, CDR2 FYNNEI. CDR3: CASSGRDYGYTF. DNA for the CDR3: TGTGCCAGCAGTGGCCGAGACTATGGCTACACCTTC.

This clone was observed a single time. The chain carries TRBV6-5 and TRBJ1-6, with 7 bases aligning to TRBD1. V gave up 4 bases and J gave up 7 bases; unmatched junction bases: 10. The CDR3 spans 16 residues. Germline CDR1 MNHEY, CDR2 SVGAGI. The CDR3 DNA follows: TGTGCCAGCAGTTCCCACTTTACAGGGGTCAATTCACCCCTCCACTTT. Translating gives CASSSHFTGVNSPLHF.

The chain combines TRBV6-5 with TRBJ1-5, with D tentatively TRBD1 (6 bases). The V end lost 5 bases, the J end lost 2 bases, and 10 bases lay between the germline ends. From germline, CDR1 is MNHEY and CDR2 SVGAGI. The CDR3 has 14 residues. The DNA for the CDR3 is TGTGCCAGCAGTCACACAGGGCGCAATCAGCCCCAGCATTTT. Protein product: CASSHTGRNQPQHF.

This chain joins TRBV2 and TRBJ2-4; D gene ambiguous. Germline V CDR1 and CDR2: SNHLY, FYNNEI. This CDR3 has 14 residues. Trimming took 1 base from V and 6 from J, leaving 10 bases between them. The CDR3 here is CASSEGSWGNIQYF. In DNA form, the CDR3 reads TGTGCCAGCAGTGAAGGTTCCTGGGGAAACATTCAGTACTTC.

The chain recombines TRBV21-1 with TRBJ1-5. TRBV21-1 is an annotated pseudogene. This CDR3 is built from 14 residues. The CDR3 DNA is TGTGCCAGCAGCAAGGAACTGAGCAATCAGCCCCAGCATTTT. Protein product: CASSKELSNQPQHF.

This chain links TRBV5-4 with TRBJ2-7; D is unclear. Trimming removed 0 bases at V and 2 bases at J, with 9 bases between. The CDR3 covers 14 residues. The germline V gene encodes CDR1 SGHNT and CDR2 YYREEE (reference sequence). The DNA of the CDR3 is TGTGCCAGCAGCTTGGGGCAGGACCCCTACGAGCAGTACTTC. It is translated as CASSLGQDPYEQYF.

This clone was counted once. V and J are TRBV10-1 and TRBJ2-1; maybe TRBD2 (7 bases). Germline CDR1 reads WNHNN; CDR2 reads SYGVQD (reference sequence). CDR3 length equals 19 residues. Trimming removed 0 bases from V and 10 bases from J, with 28 bases in between. The CDR3 loop is CASSESTLRGGRYGGEQFF. The CDR3, as DNA: TGCGCCAGCAGTGAGTCGACTCTGAGGGGGGGCCGATATGGAGGCGAGCAGTTCTTC.

The chain has TRBV2 and TRBJ1-1, with D perhaps matching TRBD1 (6 bases). From germline, CDR1 is SNHLY and CDR2 FYNNEI. Trimming stripped 3 bases from V and 5 bases from J, with 13 bases between. The CDR3 extends over 14 amino acids. The CDR3 spells CASSDPGANTEAFF. In nucleotides, the CDR3 is TGTGCCAGCAGTGACCCGGGGGCGAATACTGAAGCTTTCTTT.

The DNA for the CDR3 is TGCGCCAGCAGCTGGGACGGCTACGAGCAGTACTTC. It codes for CASSWDGYEQYF. The rearrangement joins TRBV5-1 to TRBJ2-7; D possibly matches TRBD1 or TRBD2 (5 bases each). The CDR3 extends over 12 amino acids. V lost 3 bases to trimming and J lost 3 bases, with 7 bases between them. Germline V CDR1 and CDR2: SGHRS, YFSETQ.

The V call is TRBV29-1, the J call TRBJ1-2, with D possibly being TRBD1 (5 bases). The CDR3 has 14 amino acids. Per the germline V gene, CDR1 is SQVTM and CDR2 is ANQGSEA. V lost 4 bases, J lost 3 bases, and 15 bases lay in between. For the CDR3, the DNA is TGCAGCGTTGGAAACGGACACGGAGACTATGGCTACACCTTC. Translation: CSVGNGHGDYGYTF. The variable domain in full, completed from reference TRBV29-1 and TRBJ1-2, reads SAVISQKPSRDICQRGTSLTIQCQVDSQVTMMFWYRQQPGQSLTLIATANQGSEATYESGFVIDKFPISRPNLTFSTLTVSNMSPEDSSIYLCSVGNGHGDYGYTFGSGTRLTVV.

The J gene is TRBJ1-1, the V gene TRBV5-6; weak D call: TRBD1 (5 bases). Germline values: CDR1 SGHDT, CDR2 YYEEEE. The CDR3 is 14 residues long. V was shortened by 1 base and J by 0 bases, with 7 bases between the two germline ends. Here the CDR3 reads CASSLPRVNTEAFF. The CDR3 DNA reads as TGTGCCAGCAGCTTGCCCAGGGTGAACACTGAAGCTTTCTTT.

This clone has only one observation. The chain couples TRBV18 to TRBJ2-7, with 8 bases aligning to TRBD2. CDR3 length: 16 residues. Trimming took 0 bases from V and 5 from J; bases not matched to a gene: 9. Germline V gene sequence: CDR1 KGHSH, CDR2 LQKENI. The CDR3 loop is CASSPPTAGVIHEQYF. The CDR3 bases are TGTGCCAGCTCACCACCCACAGCGGGGGTGATCCACGAGCAGTACTTC.

The gene calls are TRBV6-4 and TRBJ1-6; 8 positions match TRBD1. V trimming: 3 bases; J trimming: 9 bases; junction bases outside the gene matches: 7. Germline CDR1 is MRHNA and CDR2 is SNTAGT. CDR3 length: 15 residues. CDR3 nucleotide sequence: TGTGCCAGCAGTGAGGCTCAGGGGGCCGGTTCACCCCTCCACTTT. Its protein is CASSEAQGAGSPLHF.

The J gene is TRBJ1-1, the V gene TRBV7-9; D is ambiguous. Germline values: CDR1 SEHNR, CDR2 FQNEAQ (reference sequence). The CDR3 consists of 13 residues. Trimming stripped 5 bases from V and 6 bases from J, with 13 bases between. CDR3 in DNA: TGTGCCAGCAGCGTGAGGACTGAGGCTGAAGCTTTCTTT. This codes for CASSVRTEAEAFF.

The chain carries TRBV7-6 and TRBJ2-7, with 11 bases that match TRBD1. The CDR3 extends over 15 amino acids. Germline V gene data show CDR1 as SGHVS and CDR2 as FNYEAQ. V dropped 3 bases and J dropped 1; count of bases not matched to a gene: 2. The CDR3 region is CASSFGQGASYEQYF. CDR3 bases: TGTGCCAGCAGCTTTGGACAGGGGGCTTCCTACGAGCAGTACTTC.

This chain joins TRBV6-1 and TRBJ2-3, with unresolved D. Trimming took 0 bases from V and 8 from J, leaving 9 bases between them. Germline V CDR1 and CDR2: MNHNS, SASEGT. The CDR3 has 13 residues. This chain's CDR3 is CASSEALAGTQYF. The CDR3 nucleotides are TGTGCCAGCAGTGAAGCGCTCGCAGGTACGCAGTATTTT.